This TCR beta chain was documented in a study of blood T cell repertoires in COVID-19. Study-level information: The United States, Italy and Spain provided the acute and convalescent COVID-19 samples. The analysed material was cDNA or gDNA that came from T cells, B-cell-depleted T cells, or PBMCs.

This clone was found once. The CDR3 runs to 15 residues. Unmatched junction bases numbered 5, after V lost 3 bases and J lost 2 bases. Germline V CDR1 and CDR2: SGDLS, YYNGEE. In the study's own analysis: Reference gene primer amplification in the assay estimated nucleated cell counts. The table came from immunoSEQ multiplex PCR; TCRdb's copy has only in-frame clones and leaves some out. V and J calls and clone size follow that table, whereas D and trimming were derived from the DNA. The sample comprises about 400,000 clones, 75% to 90% of which are singletons, and just over 7% rests with the top ten.

The clonotype originates from an older woman with COVID-19, enrolled during active disease. Sequencing input: peripheral blood. This sequence joins TRBV9 and TRBJ1-1, with 9 bases aligning to TRBD1. The DNA for the CDR3 is TGTGCCAGCAGCGACGGGACAGGGTATAACACTGAAGCTTTCTTT. This translates into CASSDGTGYNTEAFF. Drawing the rest from reference TRBV9 and TRBJ1-1, the complete variable domain is DSGVTQTPKHLITATGQRVTLRCSPRSGDLSVYWYQQSLDQGLQFLIQYYNGEERAKGNILERFSAQQFPDLHSELNLSSLELGDSALYFCASSDGTGYNTEAFFGQGTRLTVV.